The rows below give T cell receptor beta chains drawn from one sample of a study of PD-1 blockade in classical Hodgkin lymphoma. Profiling relied on immunoSEQ multiplex PCR, and the TCRdb table lists in-frame clones only, not all of them. The sample has about 20,000 clones, about 80% seen once. The sample in question was peripheral blood mononuclear cells (PBMCs), obtained before the fourth cycle of nivolumab. The receptors derive from a human donor with classical Hodgkin lymphoma. CDR3s include the opening cysteine and the closing phenylalanine or tryptophan. D genes are given only for firm matches. Clone size is stated in some rows and not others, as once, few, many or a class when expanded.

d_gene,abundance,j_gene,v_gene,CDR3nt,CDR3aa
.,.,TRBJ2-7,TRBV7-6,TGTGCCAGCAGCTCGGGACCGAACTACGAGCAGTACTTC,CASSSGPNYEQYF
TRBD2,few,TRBJ2-2,TRBV27,TGTGCCAGCAGTTTGTTTTGGACTAGCGGGAGTGGAGACGGGGAGCTGTTTTTT,CASSLFWTSGSGDGELFF
.,.,TRBJ2-2,TRBV19,TGTGCCAGTAGAGATGGCCCATGGGGGTCGGACACCGGGGAGCTGTTTTTT,CASRDGPWGSDTGELFF
.,.,TRBJ2-7,TRBV27,TGTGCCAGCGGTTACGAGCAGTACTTC,CASGYEQYF
.,.,TRBJ2-5,TRBV30,TGTGCCTCTGATACGGGCTCGTCGGAAGAGACCCAGTACTTC,CASDTGSSEETQYF
.,.,TRBJ1-2,TRBV9,TGTGCCAGCAGCCCCGGACAATCCTATGGCTACACCTTC,CASSPGQSYGYTF
TRBD1,.,TRBJ1-4,TRBV5-1,TGCGCCAGCAGTGCCACAGGGGGCATAAGTGAAAAACTGTTTTTT,CASSATGGISEKLFF
.,.,TRBJ1-4,TRBV6-1,TGTGCCGCCCACAGGGCACCCAATGAAAAACTGTTTTTT,CAAHRAPNEKLFF
.,.,TRBJ1-1,TRBV5-1,TGCGCCAGCAGCTTGTTCAGGGGCGGGACTGAAGCTTTCTTT,CASSLFRGGTEAFF
TRBD1,.,TRBJ2-7,TRBV18,TGTGCCAGCTCAGCCGGGACAGAGAGTACGTACGAGCAGTACTTC,CASSAGTESTYEQYF
TRBD1,few,TRBJ2-3,TRBV11-1,TGTGCCAGCAGCCTGACCTCCACCGGGACAGGGGTGACAGATACGCAGTATTTT,CASSLTSTGTGVTDTQYF
.,.,TRBJ1-2,TRBV19,TGTGCCAGTAGTATTAGCGGCAGCTTATATGGCTACACCTTC,CASSISGSLYGYTF
.,.,TRBJ2-7,TRBV4-2,TGTGCCAGCAGCCAAGATTTAATGTCATACGAGCAGTACTTC,CASSQDLMSYEQYF
.,.,TRBJ2-5,TRBV5-4,TGTGCCAGCAGCTTTACCGGGACCCAAGAGACCCAGTACTTC,CASSFTGTQETQYF
TRBD1,.,TRBJ2-7,TRBV27,TGTGCCAGCAGTTGGGTACAGGGGGCGTACGAGCAGTACTTC,CASSWVQGAYEQYF
TRBD1,.,TRBJ1-1,TRBV7-3,TGTGCCAGCAGCTTGGGACAGGGTAACACTGAAGCTTTCTTT,CASSLGQGNTEAFF
.,.,TRBJ2-1,TRBV9,TGTGCCAGCAGCGACCACACTCGGGGGTCGAATGAGCAGTTCTTC,CASSDHTRGSNEQFF
TRBD1,.,TRBJ1-6,TRBV30,TGTGCCTGGAGTCCTGAGGACAGGGTGGGTTCACCCCTCCACTTT,CAWSPEDRVGSPLHF
TRBD2,.,TRBJ2-2,TRBV29-1,TGCAGCGTGGGTAGCGGGTGGGGGGACACCGGGGAGCTGTTTTTT,CSVGSGWGDTGELFF
.,.,TRBJ1-5,TRBV19,TGTGCCACCGGCGGGGGGCTCAATCAGCCCCAGCATTTT,CATGGGLNQPQHF